These 9 T cell receptor beta chains originate from one sample sequenced in a study of OX40 agonist ivuxolimab in advanced cancers. Produced via immunoSEQ multiplex PCR; TCRdb's table is partial and in-frame only. The sample records over 60,000 clones, approximately 90% being singletons. Sequencing was performed on CD4+ or CD8+ T cells sorted from blood, taken in a trial of the OX40 agonist ivuxolimab. The receptors were gathered from an adult with an advanced solid tumor such as melanoma, head and neck, liver or kidney cancer.

CDR3 nucleotides: TGCGCCAGCAGCTTGGCGACTAGCGGGAGTTCAGATACGCAGTATTTT. It yields the protein CASSLATSGSSDTQYF. The chain links TRBV5-1 to TRBJ2-3; 12 nucleotides match TRBD2. The CDR3 has 16 residues. With 0 bases clipped from V and 4 bases from J, the junction kept 3 bases outside the gene matches. Germline V gene sequence: CDR1 SGHRS, CDR2 YFSETQ.

The chain joins TRBV10-3 to TRBJ2-2; D is possibly TRBD1 or TRBD2 (6 bases each). Trimming left V 6 bases short and J 3 bases short, with 20 bases between. The CDR3 is 17 amino acids. Germline V lookup: CDR1 ENHRY, CDR2 SYGVKD. CDR3 loop: CAISVSSGARDTGELFF. DNA for the CDR3: TGTGCCATCAGCGTGTCCTCGGGGGCGCGGGACACCGGGGAGCTGTTTTTT.

The chain has TRBV30 and TRBJ2-7, with TRBD2 matching over 8 bases. The germline gives CDR1 GTSNPN, CDR2 SVGIG (reference sequence). This CDR3 has 15 amino acids. CDR3 sequence reads: CACGASGPSAYEQYF. The CDR3 coding sequence is TGTGCTTGCGGGGCTAGCGGGCCCTCAGCCTACGAGCAGTACTTC.

V usage is TRBV6-5 and J usage is TRBJ1-1, with a tentative D call TRBD1 (6 bases). The germline gives CDR1 MNHEY, CDR2 SVGAGI. The CDR3 is made up of 13 amino acids. V was clipped by 10 bases and J by 5 bases, with 17 bases between them. The CDR3: CATQQGERTEAFF. The CDR3 DNA follows: TGTGCCACACAACAGGGAGAGCGGACTGAAGCTTTCTTT.

The chain carries TRBV28 and TRBJ1-1, with D perhaps matching TRBD1 (6 bases). Germline assignment: CDR1 MDHEN and CDR2 SYDVKM. Trimming left V 6 bases short and J 0 bases short, with 11 bases between. The CDR3 is 14 amino acids. In DNA form, the CDR3 reads TGTGCCAGCAGCTCAGGGACAATGAACACTGAAGCTTTCTTT. This sequence encodes CASSSGTMNTEAFF.

A few counts support this clone. The chain uses TRBV5-4 and TRBJ2-2, with D possibly matching TRBD2 (7 bases). Germline CDR1 is SGHNT and CDR2 is YYREEE (reference sequence). V lost 2 bases and J 6 bases, leaving 8 bases between the germline ends. This CDR3 spans 13 amino acids. CDR3 in amino acids: CASSLGGAGELFF. CDR3 bases: TGTGCCAGCAGCTTAGGGGGGGCCGGGGAGCTGTTTTTT. The full variable domain, in which reference TRBV5-4 and TRBJ2-2 provide the parts outside the CDR3, is ETGVTQSPTHLIKTRGQQVTLRCSSQSGHNTVSWYQQALGQGPQFIFQYYREEENGRGNFPPRFSGLQFPNYSSELNVNALELDDSALYLCASSLGGAGELFFGEGSRLTVL.

The chain combines TRBV11-2 with TRBJ1-2; 9 nucleotides line up with TRBD1. The CDR3 has 16 amino acids. V gave up 4 bases and J gave up 3 bases; unmatched junction bases: 9. Germline V CDR1 and CDR2: SGHAT, FQNNGV. CDR3 in DNA: TGTGCCAGCAGCTCTTCAATAACAGGGGGCGACTATGGCTACACCTTC. Its protein product is CASSSSITGGDYGYTF.

This sequence joins TRBV5-1 and TRBJ2-5, with 11 bases lining up with TRBD1. This CDR3 comprises 15 residues. The germline CDR1 and CDR2 sequences are SGHRS and YFSETQ. V was clipped by 4 bases and J by 5 bases; unmatched bases: 7. The CDR3 region is CASSPGQGVLETQYF. In DNA form, the CDR3 reads TGCGCCAGCAGCCCGGGACAGGGGGTCCTGGAGACCCAGTACTTC.

This chain links TRBV4-2 with TRBJ1-2; TRBD1 agrees at 8 bases. Trimming at V came to 3 bases and at J to 8 bases, leaving 8 bases not matched to a gene. Germline lookup yields CDR1 LGHNA and CDR2 YNFKEQ. The CDR3 runs 14 residues. CDR3 DNA: TGTGCCAGCAGCCATCCGGACAGGGTAGACGGCTACACCTTC. This codes for CASSHPDRVDGYTF.